This TCR beta chain was profiled in a study of T cells in Graves' hyperthyroidism and ophthalmopathy (dated by TCRdb to about 2019). Context from the whole study: Peripheral blood samples were taken at the time of initial diagnosis, prior to any treatment. A discovery cohort of 95 to 100 patients, approximately 45 with Graves' ophthalmopathy and fewer than 65 with stable Graves' hyperthyroidism, was used to find distinguishing TCR V-J signatures. Prospective prediction of ophthalmopathy was tested in an independent validation cohort consisting of roughly 19 hyperthyroidism patients and some 16 patients who later progressed to ophthalmopathy. For training and testing, the roughly 97 patients in the discovery cohort were randomly divided in a 7:3 ratio. In addition, the study compared T-cell repertoires in thyroid tissue and in blood from roughly 6 Graves' hyperthyroidism patients. Following sampling, methimazole starting at 30 mg daily was given to hyperthyroidism patients, and high-dose intravenous methylprednisolone was given to ophthalmopathy patients. TCR Vbeta CDR3 sequencing of 130 to 150 peripheral blood samples (around 45 ophthalmopathy, about 74 hyperthyroidism and roughly 17 progressor patients) is reported in the paper.

This clonotype was found many times. The clone's antigen remains unknown. Qualities for individual bases were not recorded, and no much larger clone is one base off. Findings and caveats that apply to the study as a whole: No statistical method was used to set the sample size in advance, and investigators knew the group allocation. Most expanded thyroid clonotypes (frequency above 0.001) were also found in blood, which suggests that blood repertoires may mirror thyroid immune responses. A 13 V-J signature model separated ophthalmopathy from stable hyperthyroidism, with 87.88% sensitivity and 81.08% specificity in cross-validation and 80%/75% in testing. In validation, progression to ophthalmopathy was predicted by the model with 70% to 71% sensitivity and 72.22% specificity, a median of 6.5 months before onset.

As encoded in the germline V gene, CDR1 is SGHTA while CDR2 is FQGNSA. V is cut back by 3 bases and J by 2 bases, with 3 bases in the junction unmatched. Including the terminal cysteine and phenylalanine, the CDR3 comprises 15 residues. Only the CDR3 portion is preserved as DNA: 45 bases, with reading frame beginning at the first base. Ophthalmopathy patients had moderately to severely active disease, with a Clinical Activity Score of 3 or more, a NOSPECS grade of 4 or more, and a disease duration of less than 3 months. Patients with uncontrolled infections, other autoimmune diseases, pregnancy or lactation were excluded. Diagnoses were based on clinical symptoms, serum thyroxine and TRAb, thyroid ultrasound and orbital computed tomography. PBMCs were isolated from approximately 10 ml of fresh peripheral blood by Ficoll-Paque density gradient centrifugation. Total RNA was extracted with Trizol reagent, and quality was checked on an Agilent 2100 Bioanalyzer.

The TCR beta CDR3 regions were amplified from the RNA transcripts. The TCR CDR3 was subjected to a first round of RT-PCR using the HTBI primer set and the Qiagen OneStep RT-PCR kit. A second multiplex PCR round built the libraries, followed by size selection and purification. Libraries were sequenced paired-end with 100 bp reads on an Illumina HiSeq2000. In the original analysis: SOAPnuke was used to process the raw data, removing reads that contained adapters or uncalled bases, had a mean Phred below 15, or lacked an exact match to the constant primer or identifier. High-quality paired reads were merged with COPE v1.2.5, and unique nucleotide sequences were defined as clonotypes. Clonotypes were aligned to IMGT TRBV, TRBD and TRBJ reference segments using MiTCR v1.1. The analysis was restricted to V-J combinations with a frequency above 0.0001, which together covered about 99% of the repertoires. A TCS score was defined as the ratio between F50 (clonal expansion) and ExV (chaos), using BLOSUM62-based TCRdist between CDR3 peptides within each V-J. Welch's t-statistics and random forest reduced 500 to 550 V-J features to some 14, which were used in a naive Bayes classifier (R e1071). TCRdb passed the public sequencing reads through fastp at Q25 and MiXCR, retaining productive beta sequences. Records with the same CDR3 protein are collapsed into one entry carrying the most frequent genes and DNA. TCRdb's processing, not the authors', yielded these V and J calls. The sample table records 450,000 to 500,000 distinct CDR3 sequences; 22% of these occur just once. The ten largest clonotypes hold around 50% of the sample.

Recombination connected TRBV7-2 to TRBJ2-7; 11 middle bases align to TRBD2. The clonotype comes from a woman in her sixties or seventies with Graves' ophthalmopathy. The sequenced sample consisted of blood. The CDR3 sequence is CASSLTSGIPYEQYF. Read as DNA, the sequence is TGTGCCAGCAGCTTGACTAGCGGGATTCCCTACGAGCAGTACTTC.